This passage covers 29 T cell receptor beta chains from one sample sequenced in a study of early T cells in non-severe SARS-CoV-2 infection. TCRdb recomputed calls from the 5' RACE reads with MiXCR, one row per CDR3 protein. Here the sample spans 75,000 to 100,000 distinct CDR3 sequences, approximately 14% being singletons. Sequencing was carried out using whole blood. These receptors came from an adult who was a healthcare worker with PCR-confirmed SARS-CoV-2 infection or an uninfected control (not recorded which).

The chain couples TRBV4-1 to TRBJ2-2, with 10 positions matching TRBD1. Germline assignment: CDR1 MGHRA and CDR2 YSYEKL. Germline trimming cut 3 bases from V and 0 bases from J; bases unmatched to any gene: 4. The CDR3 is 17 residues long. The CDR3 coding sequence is TGCGCCAGCAGCCAGTTCGGACAGGGGGCGAACACCGGGGAGCTGTTTTTT. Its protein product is CASSQFGQGANTGELFF.

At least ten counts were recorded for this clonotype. In DNA, the CDR3 is TGCGCCAGCAGCCCGGTAGGACAAGCGAGCTCTGGGGCCAACGTCCTGACTTTC. Translating gives CASSPVGQASSGANVLTF. V gene TRBV4-1 combines with J gene TRBJ2-6; the D gene is possibly TRBD1 (5 bases). This CDR3 comprises 18 residues. CDR1 and CDR2 from the germline V gene are MGHRA and YSYEKL. V was pared by 4 bases and J by 0 bases, with 16 bases between.

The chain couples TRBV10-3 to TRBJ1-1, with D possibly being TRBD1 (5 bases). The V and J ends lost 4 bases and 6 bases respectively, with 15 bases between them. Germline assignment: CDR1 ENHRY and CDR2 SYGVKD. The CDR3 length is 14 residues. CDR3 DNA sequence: TGTGCCATCAGTGTAGGGGTAGCTCGGGCTGAAGCTTTCTTT. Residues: CAISVGVARAEAFF.

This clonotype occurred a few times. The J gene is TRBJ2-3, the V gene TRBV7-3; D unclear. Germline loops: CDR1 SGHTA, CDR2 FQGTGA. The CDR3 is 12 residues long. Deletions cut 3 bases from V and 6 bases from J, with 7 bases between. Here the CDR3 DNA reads TGTGCCAGCAGCTTCACCCTGGATACGCAGTATTTT. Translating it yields CASSFTLDTQYF.

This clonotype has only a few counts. DNA of the CDR3: TGCGCCAGCAGCTTGGAAGGGGTTGGCACAGATACGCAGTATTTT. As protein: CASSLEGVGTDTQYF. The V and J genes are TRBV5-1 and TRBJ2-3; a weak D match, TRBD1 (5 bases). V was trimmed by 0 bases and J by 1 base, leaving 9 bases between them. The V gene's germline CDR1 is SGHRS and CDR2 YFSETQ. The CDR3 has 15 residues.

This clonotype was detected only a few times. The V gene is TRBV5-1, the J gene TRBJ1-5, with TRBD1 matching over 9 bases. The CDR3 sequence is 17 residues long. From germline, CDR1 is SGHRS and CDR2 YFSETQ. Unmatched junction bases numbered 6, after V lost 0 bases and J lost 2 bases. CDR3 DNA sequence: TGCGCCAGCAGCTTGGCAGGGACAGGGTTCCGCAATCAGCCCCAGCATTTT. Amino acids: CASSLAGTGFRNQPQHF.

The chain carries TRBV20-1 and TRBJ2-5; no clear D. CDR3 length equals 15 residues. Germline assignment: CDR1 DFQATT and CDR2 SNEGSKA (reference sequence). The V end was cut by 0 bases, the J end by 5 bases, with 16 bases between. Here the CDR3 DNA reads TGCAGTGCTAGAGATCTTGACTGGCAGTTGGAGACCCAGTACTTC. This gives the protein CSARDLDWQLETQYF.

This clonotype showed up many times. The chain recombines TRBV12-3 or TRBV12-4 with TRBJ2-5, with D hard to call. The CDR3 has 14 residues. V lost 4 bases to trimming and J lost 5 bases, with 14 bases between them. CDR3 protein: CASSSAPGLETQYF. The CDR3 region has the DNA TGTGCCAGCAGTTCCGCACCCGGCCTGGAGACCCAGTACTTC.

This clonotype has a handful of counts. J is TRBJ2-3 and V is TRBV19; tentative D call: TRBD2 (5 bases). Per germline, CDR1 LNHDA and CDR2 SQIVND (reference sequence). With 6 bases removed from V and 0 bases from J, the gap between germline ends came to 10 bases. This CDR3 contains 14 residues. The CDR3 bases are TGTGCCAGTAGGCCCGGGGTGAGCACAGATACGCAGTATTTT. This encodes CASRPGVSTDTQYF.

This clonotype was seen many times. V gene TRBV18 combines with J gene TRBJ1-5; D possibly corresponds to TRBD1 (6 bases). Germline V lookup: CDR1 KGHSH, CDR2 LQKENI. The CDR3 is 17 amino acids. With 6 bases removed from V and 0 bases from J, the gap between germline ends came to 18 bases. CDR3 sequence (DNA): TGTGCCAGCTCGATACAGGGATCCCTTAATAGCAATCAGCCCCAGCATTTT. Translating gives CASSIQGSLNSNQPQHF.

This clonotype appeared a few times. The chain's CDR3 is CSAAGTDNEKLFF. DNA for the CDR3: TGCAGTGCTGCCGGGACAGATAATGAAAAACTGTTTTTT. V gene TRBV20-1 combines with J gene TRBJ1-4; 7 bases are a match to TRBD1. The V gene end was trimmed by 5 bases and the J gene end by 4 bases; junction bases not matched to a gene: 4. The CDR3 length is 13 residues. Germline CDR1 is DFQATT and CDR2 is SNEGSKA (reference sequence).

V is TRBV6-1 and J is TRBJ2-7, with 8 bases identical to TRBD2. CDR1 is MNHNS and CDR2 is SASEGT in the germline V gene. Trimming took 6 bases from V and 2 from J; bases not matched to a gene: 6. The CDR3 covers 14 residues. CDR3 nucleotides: TGTGCCAGCAGCGGACTAGCTAGGCCCTACGAGCAGTACGTC. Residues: CASSGLARPYEQYV.

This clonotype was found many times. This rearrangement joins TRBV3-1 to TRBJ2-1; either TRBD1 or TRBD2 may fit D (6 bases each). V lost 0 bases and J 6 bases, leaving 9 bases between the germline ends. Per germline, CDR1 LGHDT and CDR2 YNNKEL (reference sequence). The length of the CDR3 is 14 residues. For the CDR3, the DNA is TGTGCCAGCAGCCAAGATGGGGGGCCCAATGAGCAGTTCTTC. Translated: CASSQDGGPNEQFF.

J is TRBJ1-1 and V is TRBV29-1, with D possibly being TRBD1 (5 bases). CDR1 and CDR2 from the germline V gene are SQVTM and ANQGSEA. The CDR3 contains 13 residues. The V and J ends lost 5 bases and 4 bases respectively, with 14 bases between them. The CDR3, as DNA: TGCAGCGTTTCCCCGGGACCAAGCACTGAAGCTTTCTTT. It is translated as CSVSPGPSTEAFF.

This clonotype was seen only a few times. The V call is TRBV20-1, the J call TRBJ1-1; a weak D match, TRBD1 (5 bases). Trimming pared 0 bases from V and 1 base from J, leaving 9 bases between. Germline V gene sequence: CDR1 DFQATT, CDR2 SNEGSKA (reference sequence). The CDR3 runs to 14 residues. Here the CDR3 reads CSAREGVANTEAFF. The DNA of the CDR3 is TGCAGTGCTAGAGAGGGGGTGGCGAACACTGAAGCTTTCTTT.

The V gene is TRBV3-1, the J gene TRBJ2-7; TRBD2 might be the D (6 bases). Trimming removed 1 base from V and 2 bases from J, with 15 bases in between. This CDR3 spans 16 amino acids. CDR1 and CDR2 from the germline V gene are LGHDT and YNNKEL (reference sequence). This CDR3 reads CASSQVHGSLTYEQYV. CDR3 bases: TGTGCCAGCAGCCAAGTTCACGGGAGCCTTACCTACGAGCAGTACGTC.

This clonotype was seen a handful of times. This CDR3 reads CASSLRQGGTGELFF. The CDR3 bases are TGTGCCAGCAGCTTACGGCAGGGAGGCACCGGGGAGCTGTTTTTT. The chain has TRBV7-3 and TRBJ2-2, with D possibly TRBD2 on 6 matching bases. This CDR3 has 15 amino acids. Trimming removed 2 bases from V and 4 bases from J, with 11 bases in between. Germline lookup yields CDR1 SGHTA and CDR2 FQGTGA.

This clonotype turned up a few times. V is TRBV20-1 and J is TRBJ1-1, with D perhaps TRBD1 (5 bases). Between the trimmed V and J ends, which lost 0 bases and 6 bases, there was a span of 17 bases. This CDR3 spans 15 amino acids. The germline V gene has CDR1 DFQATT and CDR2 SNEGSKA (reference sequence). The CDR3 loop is CSARDRSRGRAEAFF. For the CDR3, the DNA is TGCAGTGCTAGAGATCGATCGAGGGGTCGGGCTGAAGCTTTCTTT.

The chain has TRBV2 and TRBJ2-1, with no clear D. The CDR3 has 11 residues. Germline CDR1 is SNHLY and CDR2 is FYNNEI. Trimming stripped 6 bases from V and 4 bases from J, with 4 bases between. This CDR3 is CASRGYNEQFF. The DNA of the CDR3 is TGTGCCAGCAGGGGGTACAATGAGCAGTTCTTC. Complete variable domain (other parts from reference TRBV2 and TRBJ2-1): EPEVTQTPSHQVTQMGQEVILRCVPISNHLYFYWYRQILGQKVEFLVSFYNNEISEKSEIFDDQFSVERPDGSNFTLKIRSTKLEDSAMYFCASRGYNEQFFGPGTRLTVL.

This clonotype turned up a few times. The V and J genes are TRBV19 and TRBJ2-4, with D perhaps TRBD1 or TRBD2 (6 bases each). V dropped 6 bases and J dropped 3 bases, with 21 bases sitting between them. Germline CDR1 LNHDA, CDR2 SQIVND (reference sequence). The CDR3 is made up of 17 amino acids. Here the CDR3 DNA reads TGTGCCAGTAGACCCGACCGGGGGCAGGGCGGCAAAAACATTCAGTACTTC. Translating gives CASRPDRGQGGKNIQYF.

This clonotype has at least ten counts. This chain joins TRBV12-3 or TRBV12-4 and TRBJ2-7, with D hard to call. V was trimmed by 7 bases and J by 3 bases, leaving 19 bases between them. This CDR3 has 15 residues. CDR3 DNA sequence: TGTGCCAGCATCTTCCGGGCCAGGCTATACTACGAGCAGTACGTC. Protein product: CASIFRARLYYEQYV.

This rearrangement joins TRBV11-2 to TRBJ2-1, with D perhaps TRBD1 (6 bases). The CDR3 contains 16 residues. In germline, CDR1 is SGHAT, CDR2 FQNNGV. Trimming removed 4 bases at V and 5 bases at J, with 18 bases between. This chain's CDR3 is CASSSTWGTGNNEQFF. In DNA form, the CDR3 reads TGTGCCAGCAGCTCCACGTGGGGTACAGGGAACAATGAGCAGTTCTTC. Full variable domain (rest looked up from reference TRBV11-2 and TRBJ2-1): EAGVAQSPRYKIIEKRQSVAFWCNPISGHATLYWYQQILGQGPKLLIQFQNNGVVDDSQLPKDRFSAERLKGVDSTLKIQPAKLEDSAVYLCASSSTWGTGNNEQFFGPGTRLTVL.

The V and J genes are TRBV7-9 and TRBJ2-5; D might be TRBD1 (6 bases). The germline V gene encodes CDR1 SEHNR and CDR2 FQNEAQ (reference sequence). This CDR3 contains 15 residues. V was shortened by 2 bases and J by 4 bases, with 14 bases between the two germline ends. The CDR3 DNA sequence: TGTGCCAGCAGCTTATGCGTCAGGGGACGAGAGACCCAGTACTTC. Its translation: CASSLCVRGRETQYF.

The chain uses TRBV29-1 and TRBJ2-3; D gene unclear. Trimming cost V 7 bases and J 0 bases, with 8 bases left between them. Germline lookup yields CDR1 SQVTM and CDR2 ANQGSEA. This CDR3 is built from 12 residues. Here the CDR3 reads CSGMSSTDTQYF. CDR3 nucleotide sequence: TGCAGCGGAATGAGTAGCACAGATACGCAGTATTTT.

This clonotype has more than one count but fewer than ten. The CDR3 spells CASTQTGTEAFF. CDR3 in DNA: TGTGCCAGCACCCAGACAGGGACTGAAGCTTTCTTT. The chain recombines TRBV6-6 with TRBJ1-1; 7 bases are a match to TRBD1. Losses at the gene ends were 7 bases for V and 5 bases for J; bases not matched to a gene: 4. This CDR3 contains 12 residues. The germline CDR1 and CDR2 sequences are MNHNY and SVGAGI (reference sequence).

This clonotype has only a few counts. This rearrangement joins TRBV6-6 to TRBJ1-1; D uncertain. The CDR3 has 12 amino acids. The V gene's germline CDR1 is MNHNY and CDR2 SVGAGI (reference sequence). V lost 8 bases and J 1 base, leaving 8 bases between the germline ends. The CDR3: CASHSENTEAFF. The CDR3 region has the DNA TGTGCCAGCCATTCGGAGAACACTGAAGCTTTCTTT.

CDR3 DNA sequence: TGCGCCAGCAGCTTGGTCCCGGGCCAGACTGAAGCTTTCTTT. This gives the protein CASSLVPGQTEAFF. The rearrangement joins TRBV5-1 to TRBJ1-1; D not certain. Germline assignment: CDR1 SGHRS and CDR2 YFSETQ. The CDR3 totals 14 residues. The V gene lost 0 bases and the J gene lost 5 bases, with 11 bases spanning the gap.

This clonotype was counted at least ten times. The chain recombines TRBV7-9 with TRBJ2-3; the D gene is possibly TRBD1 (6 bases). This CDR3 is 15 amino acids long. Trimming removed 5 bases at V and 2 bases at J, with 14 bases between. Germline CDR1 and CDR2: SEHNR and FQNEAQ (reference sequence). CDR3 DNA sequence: TGTGCCAGCAGCAAGGGGACACTCAACACAGATACGCAGTATTTT. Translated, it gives CASSKGTLNTDTQYF.

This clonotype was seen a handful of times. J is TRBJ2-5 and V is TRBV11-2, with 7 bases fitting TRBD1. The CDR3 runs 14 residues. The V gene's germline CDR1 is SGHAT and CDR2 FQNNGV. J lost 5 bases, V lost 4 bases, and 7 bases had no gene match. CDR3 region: CASSSLTGRETQYF. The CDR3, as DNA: TGTGCCAGCAGCTCCTTGACAGGGCGGGAGACCCAGTACTTC.